This passage covers 3 T cell receptor beta chains from one sample sequenced in a study of OX40 agonist ivuxolimab in advanced cancers. Assay: immunoSEQ multiplex PCR; the TCRdb copy retains only in-frame clones and omits some. In the table there are 75,000 to 80,000 clones, around 80% of which are singletons. Specimen: CD4+ or CD8+ T cells sorted from blood, collected in a trial of the OX40 agonist ivuxolimab. The receptors here all came from an adult with an advanced solid tumor such as melanoma, head and neck, liver or kidney cancer.

The CDR3 spells CSVEVTTGNTIYF. CDR3 nucleotide sequence: TGCAGCGTTGAAGTGACCACTGGAAACACCATATATTTT. This chain uses TRBV29-1 with TRBJ1-3; D is ambiguous. The CDR3 loop spans 13 amino acids. Germline CDR1 is SQVTM and CDR2 is ANQGSEA. V was clipped by 1 base and J by 2 bases, with 6 bases between them.

The V gene is TRBV9, the J gene TRBJ2-5; no clear D. The V end lost 2 bases, the J end lost 5 bases, and 4 bases lay between the germline ends. Germline CDR1 SGDLS, CDR2 YYNGEE. CDR3 length: 11 amino acids. CDR3 sequence: CASSVRETQYF. CDR3 sequence (DNA): TGTGCCAGCAGCGTTCGCGAGACCCAGTACTTC.

This chain connects TRBV6-1 to TRBJ2-5; D is unclear. V gave up 7 bases and J gave up 4 bases, with 13 bases separating them. CDR1 is MNHNS and CDR2 is SASEGT in the germline V gene. The CDR3 loop spans 13 amino acids. For the CDR3, the DNA is TGTGCCAGCACCCTGAGATTTCGAGAGACCCAGTACTTC. It specifies CASTLRFRETQYF.